Below are 3 T cell receptor beta chains sequenced from a single sample in a study of identical twins. TCRdb ran MiXCR on the 5' RACE reads and lists one entry per CDR3 protein. The table records over 600,000 distinct CDR3 sequences, 21% of them present only once. These data were also filed under a second study, of T cells expressing NK-cell markers.

The sequenced sample was PBMCs. These receptor sequences come from a woman aged 18-35 years in good health.

This clonotype was seen a few times. The J gene is TRBJ2-7, the V gene TRBV29-1; TRBD1 agrees at 10 bases. CDR1 is SQVTM, CDR2 ANQGSEA, per germline. The ends lost 4 bases at V and 2 bases at J; junction bases unmatched: 5. This CDR3 is 14 amino acids long. CDR3 sequence: CSVVGTGDTYEQYF. The DNA of the CDR3 is TGCAGCGTTGTCGGGACAGGGGACACCTACGAGCAGTACTTC.

This clonotype was observed at least ten times. The V and J genes are TRBV7-9 and TRBJ2-5, with D possibly matching TRBD2 (6 bases). This CDR3 has 15 residues. Germline V lookup: CDR1 SEHNR, CDR2 FQNEAQ (reference sequence). Trimming took 2 bases from V and 3 from J, leaving 13 bases between them. Here the CDR3 reads CASSLIGGAKETQYF. CDR3 sequence (DNA): TGTGCCAGCAGCTTAATCGGCGGGGCTAAAGAGACCCAGTACTTC. Together with reference TRBV7-9 and TRBJ2-5, the CDR3 gives the full variable domain: DTGVSQNPRHKITKRGQNVTFRCDPISEHNRLYWYRQTLGQGPEFLTYFQNEAQLEKSRLLSDRFSAERPKGSFSTLEIQRTEQGDSAMYLCASSLIGGAKETQYFGPGTRLLVL.

The chain links TRBV12-3 or TRBV12-4 to TRBJ1-4; 8 positions match TRBD1. J was trimmed by 8 bases and V by 5 bases; bases with no gene match: 10. CDR3 length: 15 residues. CDR3 loop: CASSRGGQGLEKLFF. CDR3 nucleotides: TGTGCCAGCAGTCGGGGCGGACAGGGCCTGGAAAAACTGTTTTTT.